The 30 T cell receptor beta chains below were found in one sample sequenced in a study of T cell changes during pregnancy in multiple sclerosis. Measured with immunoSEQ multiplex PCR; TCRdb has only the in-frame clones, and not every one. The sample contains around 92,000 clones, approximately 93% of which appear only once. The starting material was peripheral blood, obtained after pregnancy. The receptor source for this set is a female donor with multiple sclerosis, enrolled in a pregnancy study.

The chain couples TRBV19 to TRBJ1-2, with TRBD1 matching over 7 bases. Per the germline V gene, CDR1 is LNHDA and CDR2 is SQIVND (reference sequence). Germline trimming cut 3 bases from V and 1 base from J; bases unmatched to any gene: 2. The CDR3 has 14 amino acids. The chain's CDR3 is CASSITGVNYGYTF. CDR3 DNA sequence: TGTGCCAGTAGTATTACAGGGGTTAACTATGGCTACACCTTC.

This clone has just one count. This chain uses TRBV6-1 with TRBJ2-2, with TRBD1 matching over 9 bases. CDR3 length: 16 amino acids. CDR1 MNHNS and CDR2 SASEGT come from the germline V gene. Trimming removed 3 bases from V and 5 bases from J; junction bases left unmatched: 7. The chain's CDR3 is CASSEWDRAETGELFF. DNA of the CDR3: TGTGCCAGCAGTGAGTGGGACAGGGCGGAGACCGGGGAGCTGTTTTTT.

CDR3 nucleotides: TGTGCCAGTAGTATAGGAACTAGCGGTCAGGTATCTGAGACCCAGTACTTC. It yields the protein CASSIGTSGQVSETQYF. This chain joins TRBV19 and TRBJ2-5, with 8 bases aligning to TRBD2. Germline-derived CDR1 and CDR2 are LNHDA and SQIVND (reference sequence). J gave up 5 bases and V 1 base, and 12 bases lay outside the gene matches. CDR3 size: 17 residues. The full variable domain, with the rest looked up from reference TRBV19 and TRBJ2-5, is DGGITQSPKYLFRKEGQNVTLSCEQNLNHDAMYWYRQDPGQGLRLIYYSQIVNDFQKGDIAEGYSVSREKKESFPLTVTSAQKNPTAFYLCASSIGTSGQVSETQYFGPGTRLLVL.

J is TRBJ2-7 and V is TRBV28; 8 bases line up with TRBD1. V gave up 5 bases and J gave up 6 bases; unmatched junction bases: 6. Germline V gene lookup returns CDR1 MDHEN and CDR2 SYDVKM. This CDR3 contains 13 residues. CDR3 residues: CASSPGQGPEQYF. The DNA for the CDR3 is TGTGCCAGCAGTCCAGGACAGGGCCCCGAGCAGTACTTC.

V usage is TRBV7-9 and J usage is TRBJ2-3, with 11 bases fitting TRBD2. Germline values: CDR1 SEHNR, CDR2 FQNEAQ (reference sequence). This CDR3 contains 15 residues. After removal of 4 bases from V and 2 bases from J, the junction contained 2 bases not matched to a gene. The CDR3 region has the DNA TGTGCCAGCAGCTGGACTAGCGGGTCCACAGATACGCAGTATTTT. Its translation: CASSWTSGSTDTQYF.

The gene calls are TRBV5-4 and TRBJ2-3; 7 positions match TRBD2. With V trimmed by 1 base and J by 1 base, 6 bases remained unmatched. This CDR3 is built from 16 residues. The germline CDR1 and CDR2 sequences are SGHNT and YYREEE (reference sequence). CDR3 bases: TGTGCCAGCAGCTTGCGGCTCGCGGGAGGCACAGATACGCAGTATTTT. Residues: CASSLRLAGGTDTQYF.

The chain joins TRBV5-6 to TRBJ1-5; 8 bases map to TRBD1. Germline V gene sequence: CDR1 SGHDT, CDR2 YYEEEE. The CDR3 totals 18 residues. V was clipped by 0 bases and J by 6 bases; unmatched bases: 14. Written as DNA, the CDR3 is TGTGCCAGCAGCTTGGGCCCAGGGGGCGCTGGGCTGAGTCAGCCCCAGCATTTT. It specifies CASSLGPGGAGLSQPQHF.

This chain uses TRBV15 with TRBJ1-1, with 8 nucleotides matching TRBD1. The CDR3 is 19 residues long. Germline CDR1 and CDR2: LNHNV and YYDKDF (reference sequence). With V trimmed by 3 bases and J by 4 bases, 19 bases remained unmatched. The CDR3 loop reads CATSSLLSAGGTGGTEAFF. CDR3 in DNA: TGTGCCACCAGCAGCCTCCTTAGCGCAGGGGGCACGGGGGGCACTGAAGCTTTCTTT.

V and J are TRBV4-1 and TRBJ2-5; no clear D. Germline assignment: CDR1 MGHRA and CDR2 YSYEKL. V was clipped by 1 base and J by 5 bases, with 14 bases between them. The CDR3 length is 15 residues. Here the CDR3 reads CASSQGTGQRETQYF. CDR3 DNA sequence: TGCGCCAGCAGCCAAGGTACCGGTCAGAGGGAGACCCAGTACTTC.

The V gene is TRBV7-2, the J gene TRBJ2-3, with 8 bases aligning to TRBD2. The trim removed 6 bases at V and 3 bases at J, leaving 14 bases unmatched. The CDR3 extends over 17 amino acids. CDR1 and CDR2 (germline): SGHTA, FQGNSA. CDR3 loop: CASRRTQAGARTDTQYF. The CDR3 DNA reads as TGTGCCAGCAGACGAACACAAGCGGGAGCACGAACAGATACGCAGTATTTT.

In DNA, the CDR3 is TGTGCCAGCAGCCAAGATCTAGCGGCCGAGCAGTACTTC. This encodes CASSQDLAAEQYF. This chain connects TRBV14 to TRBJ2-7, with 7 bases fitting TRBD2. There are 13 residues in the CDR3. Trimming took 0 bases from V and 6 from J; bases not matched to a gene: 2. The germline gives CDR1 SGHDN, CDR2 FVKESK.

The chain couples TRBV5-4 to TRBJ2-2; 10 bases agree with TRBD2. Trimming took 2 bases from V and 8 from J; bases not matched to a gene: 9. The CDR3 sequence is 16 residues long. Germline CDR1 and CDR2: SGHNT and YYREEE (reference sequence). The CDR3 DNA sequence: TGTGCCAGCAGCTTAGAAGCGGGAGGGCCCTCAGGGGAGCTGTTTTTT. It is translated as CASSLEAGGPSGELFF.

CDR3: CASSSRGSYNEQFF. The CDR3 nucleotides read TGTGCCAGCAGCTCCAGGGGATCCTACAATGAGCAGTTCTTC. This chain links TRBV11-3 with TRBJ2-1, with D tentatively TRBD1 (6 bases). The CDR3 consists of 14 residues. The V gene's germline CDR1 is SGHNT and CDR2 YENEEA. V lost 4 bases, J lost 1 base, and 8 bases lay in between.

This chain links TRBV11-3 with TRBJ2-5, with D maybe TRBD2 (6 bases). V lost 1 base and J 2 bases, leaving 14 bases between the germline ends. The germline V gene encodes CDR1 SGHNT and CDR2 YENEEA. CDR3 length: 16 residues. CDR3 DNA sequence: TGTGCCAGCAGCTTAGCCCTCCCGGGAGTACAAGAGACCCAGTACTTC. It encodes CASSLALPGVQETQYF.

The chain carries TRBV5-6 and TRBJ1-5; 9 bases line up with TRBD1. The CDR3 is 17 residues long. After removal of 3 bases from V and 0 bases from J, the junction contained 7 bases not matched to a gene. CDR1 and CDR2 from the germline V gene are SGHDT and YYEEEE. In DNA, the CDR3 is TGTGCCAGCAGCTGGGACAGGGAGGTTGATAGCAATCAGCCCCAGCATTTT. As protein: CASSWDREVDSNQPQHF. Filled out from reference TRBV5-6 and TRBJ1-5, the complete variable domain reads DAGVTQSPTHLIKTRGQQVTLRCSPKSGHDTVSWYQQALGQGPQFIFQYYEEEERQRGNFPDRFSGHQFPNYSSELNVNALLLGDSALYLCASSWDREVDSNQPQHFGDGTRLSIL.

The CDR3 protein is CASSSASAYEQYF. The CDR3 DNA follows: TGTGCCAGCAGTTCGGCTAGCGCCTACGAGCAGTACTTC. V and J are TRBV28 and TRBJ2-7; tentatively, D is TRBD2 (6 bases). The length of the CDR3 is 13 residues. Germline V gene lookup returns CDR1 MDHEN and CDR2 SYDVKM. V was shortened by 4 bases and J by 2 bases, with 9 bases between the two germline ends.

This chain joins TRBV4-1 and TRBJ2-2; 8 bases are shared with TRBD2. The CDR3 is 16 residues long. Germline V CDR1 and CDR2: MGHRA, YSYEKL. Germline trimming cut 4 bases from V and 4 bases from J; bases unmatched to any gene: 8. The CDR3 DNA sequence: TGCGCCAGCAGCCTCAGCGGGAGCGTAATCACCGGGGAGCTGTTTTTT. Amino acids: CASSLSGSVITGELFF.

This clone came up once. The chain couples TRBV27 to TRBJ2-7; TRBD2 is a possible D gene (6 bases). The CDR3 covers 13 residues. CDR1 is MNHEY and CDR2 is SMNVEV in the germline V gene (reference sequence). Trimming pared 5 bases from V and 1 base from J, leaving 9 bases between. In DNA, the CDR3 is TGTGCCAGCAGTCATCGGGGGTCCTACGAGCAGTACTTC. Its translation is CASSHRGSYEQYF.

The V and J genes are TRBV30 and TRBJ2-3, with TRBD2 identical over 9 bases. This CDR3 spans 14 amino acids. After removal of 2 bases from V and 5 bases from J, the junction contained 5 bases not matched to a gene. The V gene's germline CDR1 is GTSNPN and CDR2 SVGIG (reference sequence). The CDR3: CAWSLRLAVDTQYF. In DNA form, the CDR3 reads TGTGCCTGGAGTTTGAGACTAGCGGTAGATACGCAGTATTTT.

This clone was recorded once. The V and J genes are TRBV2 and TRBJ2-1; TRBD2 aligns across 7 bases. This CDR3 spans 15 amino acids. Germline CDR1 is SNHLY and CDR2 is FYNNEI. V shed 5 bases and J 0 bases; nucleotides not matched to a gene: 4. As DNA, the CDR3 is TGTGCCAGCAGTTCTAGCGGTAGCTCCTACAATGAGCAGTTCTTC. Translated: CASSSSGSSYNEQFF.

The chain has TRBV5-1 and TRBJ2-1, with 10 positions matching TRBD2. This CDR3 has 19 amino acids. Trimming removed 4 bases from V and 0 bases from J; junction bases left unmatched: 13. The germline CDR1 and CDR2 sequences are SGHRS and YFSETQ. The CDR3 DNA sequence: TGCGCCAGCAGCCGAAGACTAGCGGGCCGCCCTCTCTCCTACAATGAGCAGTTCTTC. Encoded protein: CASSRRLAGRPLSYNEQFF.

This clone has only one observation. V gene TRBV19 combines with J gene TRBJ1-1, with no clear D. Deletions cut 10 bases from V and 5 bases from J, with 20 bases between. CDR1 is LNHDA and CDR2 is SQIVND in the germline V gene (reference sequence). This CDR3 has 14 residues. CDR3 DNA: TGTGCCACCCATTCAGGTACTAGAACAACTGAAGCTTTCTTT. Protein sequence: CATHSGTRTTEAFF.

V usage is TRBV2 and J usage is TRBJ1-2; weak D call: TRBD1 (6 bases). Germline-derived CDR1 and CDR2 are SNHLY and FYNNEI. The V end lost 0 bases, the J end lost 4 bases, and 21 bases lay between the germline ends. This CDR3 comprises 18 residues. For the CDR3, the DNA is TGTGCCAGCAGTGAAGCGCCGGGGGGCGCAAATCCTACCTATGGCTACACCTTC. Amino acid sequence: CASSEAPGGANPTYGYTF.

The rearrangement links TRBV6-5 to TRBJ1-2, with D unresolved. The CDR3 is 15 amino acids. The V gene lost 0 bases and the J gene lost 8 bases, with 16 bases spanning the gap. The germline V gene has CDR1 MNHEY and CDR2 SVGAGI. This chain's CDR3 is CASSYSGGPLAGYTF. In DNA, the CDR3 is TGTGCCAGCAGTTACTCTGGAGGGCCCCTAGCCGGCTACACCTTC.

Here the CDR3 DNA reads TGTGCCAGCAGCACCCTCACGGGAACGCCGGGCACAGATACGCAGTATTTT. This sequence encodes CASSTLTGTPGTDTQYF. The chain employs TRBV21-1 and TRBJ2-3; TRBD2 is the table's D call, not checked against the DNA. TRBV21-1 is a recognized pseudogene. This CDR3 has 17 amino acids.

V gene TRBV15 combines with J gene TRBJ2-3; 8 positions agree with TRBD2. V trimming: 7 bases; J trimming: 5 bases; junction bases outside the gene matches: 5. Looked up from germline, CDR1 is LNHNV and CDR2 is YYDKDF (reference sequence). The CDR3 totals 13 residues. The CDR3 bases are TGTGCCACCAACGGGAGGGGTCTAGATACGCAGTATTTT. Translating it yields CATNGRGLDTQYF.

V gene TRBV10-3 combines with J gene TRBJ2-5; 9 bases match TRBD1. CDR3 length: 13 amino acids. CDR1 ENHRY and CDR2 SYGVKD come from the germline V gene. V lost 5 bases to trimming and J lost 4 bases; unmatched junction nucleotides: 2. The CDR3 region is CAISRTGAETQYF. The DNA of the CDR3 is TGTGCCATCAGTAGGACAGGGGCAGAGACCCAGTACTTC.

Here the CDR3 DNA reads TGTGCCAGTAGTATATCCGACAGTTCTTATCAGCCCCAGCATTTT. Amino acids: CASSISDSSYQPQHF. This rearrangement joins TRBV19 to TRBJ1-5, with D maybe TRBD1 (5 bases). The germline V gene has CDR1 LNHDA and CDR2 SQIVND (reference sequence). CDR3 length equals 15 residues. V lost 2 bases, J lost 5 bases, and 13 bases lay in between.

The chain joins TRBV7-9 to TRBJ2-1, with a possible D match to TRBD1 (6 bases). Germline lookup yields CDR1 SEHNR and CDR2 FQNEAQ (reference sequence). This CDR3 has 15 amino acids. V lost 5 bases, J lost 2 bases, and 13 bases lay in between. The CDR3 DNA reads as TGTGCCAGCAGCCCAGGGGACCAAACCTACAATGAGCAGTTCTTC. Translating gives CASSPGDQTYNEQFF. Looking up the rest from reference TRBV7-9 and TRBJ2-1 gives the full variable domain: DTGVSQNPRHKITKRGQNVTFRCDPISEHNRLYWYRQTLGQGPEFLTYFQNEAQLEKSRLLSDRFSAERPKGSFSTLEIQRTEQGDSAMYLCASSPGDQTYNEQFFGPGTRLTVL.

The DNA for the CDR3 is TGTGCCAGCAGCAGGGGACAGATCAACACCGGGGAGCTGTTTTTT. This gives the protein CASSRGQINTGELFF. The chain employs TRBV11-2 and TRBJ2-2; 7 bases fit TRBD1. The length of the CDR3 is 15 residues. From germline, CDR1 is SGHAT and CDR2 FQNNGV. V lost 5 bases to trimming and J lost 2 bases; unmatched junction nucleotides: 5.